Listed here are 3 T cell receptor beta chains from one sample, sequenced in a study of blood T cell repertoires in COVID-19. Sequencing was performed with immunoSEQ multiplex PCR; in TCRdb, only in-frame clones are kept and a portion is missing. The table has 150,000 to 200,000 clones, about 85% seen once; the top ten hold around a fifth. Sequencing was carried out using peripheral blood. Receptor source: a man aged 60-69 years with active or convalescent COVID-19.

V and J are TRBV6-4 and TRBJ2-3, with TRBD1 identical over 7 bases. Germline V CDR1 and CDR2: MRHNA, SNTAGT. The V and J ends lost 3 bases and 6 bases, in that order; junction bases with no gene match: 12. This CDR3 comprises 16 residues. CDR3 bases: TGTGCCAGCAGTGAAGGGGGCTCTCAGGGGGTGGATACGCAGTATTTT. Residues: CASSEGGSQGVDTQYF.

The CDR3 is CASSYSGGGWTEAFF. In nucleotides, the CDR3 is TGTGCCAGCAGTTACTCCGGGGGGGGTTGGACTGAAGCTTTCTTT. The chain uses TRBV6-5 and TRBJ1-1, with TRBD1 as a possible D gene (5 bases). Germline V gene data show CDR1 as MNHEY and CDR2 as SVGAGI. There are 15 residues in the CDR3. V lost 0 bases and J 5 bases, leaving 13 bases between the germline ends.

The chain carries TRBV2 and TRBJ1-6, with D perhaps TRBD1 (6 bases). V lost 8 bases and J lost 11, with 16 bases in between. CDR1 and CDR2 (germline): SNHLY, FYNNEI. The CDR3 extends over 13 amino acids. As DNA, the CDR3 is TGTGCCAGCGGTCGGGACACTGCGCCACCCCTCCACTTT. It specifies CASGRDTAPPLHF.